This T cell receptor beta chain was identified in a study of identifying expanded T cells in peripheral blood. Clones were sequenced by immunoSEQ multiplex PCR, and TCRdb holds only the in-frame ones, with some missing. The sample lists tens of thousands of clones, roughly 86% occurring once. The V gene's germline CDR1 is MNHNS and CDR2 SASEGT. The CDR3 has 14 residues. Unmatched junction bases numbered 6, after V lost 6 bases and J lost 6 bases. The clonotype comes from a person aged 18-70 years in good health. The chain combines TRBV6-1 with TRBJ1-4, with 8 bases aligning to TRBD1. Input material: blood. CDR3 in DNA: TGTGCCAGCAGCCACAGGGGGGTGGATGAAAAACTGTTTTTT. Translating it yields CASSHRGVDEKLFF.